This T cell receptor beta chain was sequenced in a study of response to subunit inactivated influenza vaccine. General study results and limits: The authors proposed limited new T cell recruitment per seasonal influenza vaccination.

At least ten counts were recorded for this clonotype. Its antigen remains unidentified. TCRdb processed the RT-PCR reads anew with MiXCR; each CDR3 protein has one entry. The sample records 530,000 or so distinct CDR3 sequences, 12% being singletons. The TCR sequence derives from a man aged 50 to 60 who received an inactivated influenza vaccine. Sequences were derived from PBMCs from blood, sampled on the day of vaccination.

The CDR3 reads CASSLGAGGANVLTF. The DNA for the CDR3 is TGTGCCAGCAGTTTGGGAGCGGGCGGGGCCAACGTCCTGACTTTC. The rearrangement uses TRBV12-3 or TRBV12-4 and TRBJ2-6; tentative D call: TRBD2 (6 bases). The germline V and J ends were trimmed by 3 bases and 4 bases, with 10 bases remaining between them. The CDR3 totals 15 residues.